This T cell receptor (beta chain) comes out of a study of regulatory T cells in long-lasting Graves disease. Building of the TCR beta libraries involved iRepertoire HTBI primers and Arm-PCR of CDR3 regions. In the original analysis: Across all samples, about 59 TRBV segments and 14 TRBJ segments were identified. TCRdb re-called the multiplex PCR reads with MiXCR, one entry per CDR3 protein. The V and J calls follow TCRdb's processing rather than the paper's. The data show about 660,000 distinct CDR3 sequences, 30% seen once. Study-wide points: When disease was persistent, TRBV28, TRBJ1-2 and TRBJ2-5 were the favored segments. Persistent patients had a count of shared public clonotypes (approximately 3,000) that exceeded that of new patients (approximately 1,000).

CDR3 size: 13 residues. Germline V CDR1 and CDR2: SQVTM, ANQGSEA. Trimming left V 1 base short and J 4 bases short, with 11 bases between. Time point of the sample: persistent/refractory GD, antithyroid drugs over 5 years with positive TRAb. The authors made the TCR library using RNA they extracted from PBMCs. With regard to this clonotype: The target antigen is unknown.

This clonotype was obtained from a female donor with Graves disease. Sequencing was performed on peripheral blood mononuclear cells (PBMCs), taken when the disease was refractory, from a patient treated with antithyroid drugs. This sequence joins TRBV29-1 and TRBJ2-7; tentatively, D is TRBD2 (5 bases). The CDR3 sequence: CSVEVTAEYEQYF. DNA for the CDR3: TGCAGCGTTGAAGTAACAGCGGAATACGAGCAGTACTTC.